This T cell receptor beta chain comes out of a study of blood T cell repertoires in COVID-19 (dated by TCRdb to about 2020). A note on the overall study: The collaborator samples originated in the United States, Italy and Spain and spanned the acute and convalescent phases of COVID-19. The prospective study material was composed of cDNA or gDNA derived from T cells, B-cell-depleted T cells, or PBMCs. The dataset comprised deeply sampled blood TCRbeta repertoires from subjects exposed to, actively infected with, or recovered from COVID-19. The repertoires were released in a freely available public database meant as a resource for research on the immune response to SARS-CoV-2. The samples were drawn from two sources: the first 160 participants of the ongoing ImmuneRACE study, and 1,200 or so subjects contributed by 6 global collaborators. Sample metadata almost always included a de-identified subject ID, COVID-19 status, age in years and sex. Where available, HLA class I and class II types were taken from metadata supplied by the sample provider and were not determined by assay-based typing. The research as a whole found: The amount of clinical and demographic metadata varied by source and participant and was provided uncurated.

Turning to this clone: Its antigen specificity is not known. Base qualities are not provided; no much larger clone lies one nucleotide away.

The immunoSEQ Assay, a bias-controlled multiplex PCR, was used to amplify TCRbeta CDR3 regions from genomic DNA. Turning to the authors' computational methods: The number of nucleated cells in each sample was estimated by amplification of reference gene primers within the assay. Sequence reads were collapsed and filtered to measure the absolute abundance of every unique TCRbeta CDR3 rearrangement. For each sample, productive Simpson clonality was calculated by taking the square root of Simpson's diversity index across productive rearrangements. The table comes from immuneACCESS by way of TCRdb, which keeps in-frame sequences with V and J called. Part of the clones is missing from these tables; in studies checked, under half for an unresolved V gene and the rest for unknown reasons. The V and J calls and clone size are taken from that table; D and trimming were inferred from the DNA. The sample table shows fewer than 200,000 clones, and about nine tenths are seen once. The top ten clonotypes cover roughly 4.8% of the sample.

One collaborating source in Seattle enrolled patients during active infection and followed them longitudinally through the course of disease. The collaborating institutions used their own protocols to collect whole blood in K2EDTA tubes. For TCRbeta analysis, collaborators shipped samples as frozen whole blood, isolated PBMCs, or DNA extracted from either of those sample types. The receptor's source is a young man with COVID-19, enrolled during active disease. The sequenced sample consisted of peripheral blood.

The nucleotide sequence is given as TGTGCCAGCAGTTTGATGGGACAGGGAGACTACACCTTC. Protein translation: CASSLMGQGDYTF. The chain employs TRBV28 and TRBJ1-2; 9 bases in between match TRBD1. V and J are trimmed by 3 bases and 10 bases, and the gene matches miss 6 bases of the junction. The CDR3, cysteine through phenylalanine, is 13 amino acids long. Just CDR3 DNA is preserved here, 39 bases in frame from base 1. Based on the germline V gene, the CDR1 and CDR2 sequences are MDHEN and SYDVKM.